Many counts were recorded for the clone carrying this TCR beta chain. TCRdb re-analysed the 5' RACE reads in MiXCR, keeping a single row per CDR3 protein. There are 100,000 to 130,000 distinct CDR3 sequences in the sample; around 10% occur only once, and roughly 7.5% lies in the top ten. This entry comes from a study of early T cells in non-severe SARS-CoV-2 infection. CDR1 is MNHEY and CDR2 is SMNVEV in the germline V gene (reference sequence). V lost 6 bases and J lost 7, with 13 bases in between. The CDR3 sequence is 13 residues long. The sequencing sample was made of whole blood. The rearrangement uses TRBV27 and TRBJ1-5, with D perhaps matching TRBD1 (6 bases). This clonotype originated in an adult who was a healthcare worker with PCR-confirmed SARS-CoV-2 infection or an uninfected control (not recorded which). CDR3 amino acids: CASSQQGRQPQHF. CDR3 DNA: TGTGCCAGCAGCCAACAGGGTCGACAGCCCCAGCATTTT.